This is a list of T cell receptor beta chains from one sample in a study of shared clonotypes between healthy human individuals. TCRdb keeps only in-frame clones here, not all; method: immunoSEQ multiplex PCR. The table records under 2,500,000 clones, around 95% of them present only once. What was sequenced was naive CD4+ T cells sorted from blood. These receptors originate from a man younger than 35 in good health. The CDR3 runs from the conserved cysteine through the conserved F or W. D genes are given only for firm matches. Rows give clone size only sometimes, using once, few, many, or a class for an expanded clone.

NA	TRBV9	TRBJ2-7	NA	CASSPHEGRTYEQYF	TGTGCCAGCAGCCCACATGAAGGACGGACTTACGAGCAGTACTTC
NA	TRBV10-1	TRBJ2-2	NA	CASSNRGPLNTGELFF	TGCGCCAGCAGTAATCGGGGGCCGTTGAACACCGGGGAGCTGTTTTTT
NA	TRBV11-3	TRBJ2-7	NA	CASSTEGGYEQYF	TGTGCCAGCAGCACCGAGGGAGGCTACGAGCAGTACTTC
NA	TRBV6-1	TRBJ1-3	NA	CASSEGLAQSDTIYF	TGTGCCAGCAGTGAAGGTTTGGCCCAGTCAGACACCATATATTTT
TRBD1	TRBV6-6	TRBJ2-1	NA	CASQTGTGITYNEQFF	TGTGCCAGCCAAACCGGGACAGGGATAACCTACAATGAGCAGTTCTTC
NA	TRBV9	TRBJ1-1	NA	CASSALTKNTEAFF	TGTGCCAGCAGCGCCTTGACAAAGAACACTGAAGCTTTCTTT
TRBD2	TRBV6-4	TRBJ2-2	NA	CASSDSLAGGVGTGELFF	TGTGCCAGCAGTGACTCTTTAGCGGGAGGCGTCGGCACCGGGGAGCTGTTTTTT
NA	TRBV2	TRBJ1-2	NA	CASSDRAYGYTF	TGTGCCAGCAGTGACAGGGCCTATGGCTACACCTTC
TRBD1	TRBV7-8	TRBJ1-1	NA	CASSLGGQPNTEAFF	TGTGCCAGCAGCTTAGGGGGACAGCCCAACACTGAAGCTTTCTTT
NA	TRBV21-1	TRBJ1-4	NA	CASSKGGLRGQTNEKLFF	TGTGCCAGCAGCAAAGGAGGCCTCAGGGGACAAACTAATGAAAAACTGTTTTTT
NA	TRBV9	TRBJ1-2	NA	CASSVALGGRDGYTF	TGTGCCAGCAGCGTAGCGCTTGGAGGCAGAGATGGCTACACCTTC
NA	TRBV15	TRBJ1-4	once	CATSREQGITNEKLFF	TGTGCCACCAGCAGGGAACAGGGAATAACTAATGAAAAACTGTTTTTT
NA	TRBV5-4	TRBJ1-3	NA	CASSLAQGAAGNTIYF	TGTGCCAGCAGCTTGGCGCAGGGAGCGGCTGGAAACACCATATATTTT
NA	TRBV7-2	TRBJ1-3	NA	CASSLEATIYF	TGTGCCAGCAGCTTAGAGGCCACCATATATTTT
NA	TRBV28	TRBJ1-2	once	CASILGGAEGYGYTF	TGTGCCAGCATCCTGGGGGGGGCGGAGGGCTATGGCTACACCTTC
NA	TRBV13	TRBJ1-1	NA	CASTDRWNTEAFF	TGTGCCAGCACCGACAGGTGGAACACTGAAGCTTTCTTT
TRBD1	TRBV6-5	TRBJ1-4	NA	CASSYTRGQNEKLFF	TGTGCCAGCAGTTACACCAGGGGGCAAAATGAAAAACTGTTTTTT
TRBD1	TRBV28	TRBJ1-1	NA	CASSSEGAGATEAFF	TGTGCCAGCAGTTCTGAGGGGGCAGGGGCCACTGAAGCTTTCTTT
TRBD1	TRBV30	TRBJ1-2	NA	CAWSEKQGAWGYTF	TGTGCCTGGAGTGAGAAACAGGGGGCATGGGGCTACACCTTC
NA	TRBV4-1	TRBJ2-5	NA	CASSLQGYQETQYF	TGCGCCAGCAGCCTGCAGGGATACCAAGAGACCCAGTACTTC
NA	TRBV5-1	TRBJ2-3	NA	CASSPGLTSSTDTQYF	TGCGCCAGCAGCCCGGGACTTACCTCTAGCACAGATACGCAGTATTTT
NA	TRBV2	TRBJ2-7	NA	CASRSGTGTYEQYF	TGTGCCAGCAGGTCCGGGACTGGGACCTACGAGCAGTACTTC
NA	TRBV10-3	TRBJ1-5	NA	CAISESQGSQPQHF	TGTGCCATCAGTGAGTCCCAGGGGTCTCAGCCCCAGCATTTT
NA	TRBV10-3	TRBJ2-1	NA	CATGQSGGSYNEQFF	TGTGCCACAGGACAAAGCGGTGGCTCCTACAATGAGCAGTTCTTC
TRBD2	TRBV6-6	TRBJ2-7	once	CASSPRTSNEQYF	TGTGCCAGCAGTCCACGGACTAGTAACGAGCAGTACTTC
NA	TRBV19	TRBJ2-3	NA	CASSMGTDTQYF	TGTGCCAGTAGTATGGGAACAGATACGCAGTATTTT
TRBD2	TRBV5-4	TRBJ2-1	NA	CASSSRGPLTSGPYNEQFF	TGTGCCAGCAGCTCTCGGGGTCCACTAACTAGCGGGCCGTACAATGAGCAGTTCTTC
TRBD2	TRBV19	TRBJ2-1	once	CASSIASGSSYNEQFF	TGTGCCAGTAGTATAGCGAGCGGGAGCTCCTACAATGAGCAGTTCTTC
TRBD2	TRBV7-2	TRBJ2-1	NA	CASSLESGRKYNEQFF	TGTGCCAGCAGCTTAGAAAGCGGGAGGAAATACAATGAGCAGTTCTTC